The clone carrying this T cell receptor beta chain is a singleton in its sample. Every one of the patients relapsed after autologous stem cell transplantation (brentuximab vedotin exposure was variable). The data stem from a study of PD-1 blockade in classical Hodgkin lymphoma. From germline, CDR1 is SGHDN and CDR2 FVKESK. Trimming shortened V by 5 bases and J by 6 bases, and 16 bases separated the two germline ends. The CDR3 length is 15 residues. Method: immunoSEQ multiplex PCR; TCRdb's copy keeps in-frame clones and lacks some. The data hold approximately 14,000 clones, with about 86% observed a single time.

The input for sequencing was peripheral blood mononuclear cells (PBMCs), taken before the second cycle of nivolumab. This clonotype was sampled from a human donor with classical Hodgkin lymphoma. The chain combines TRBV14 with TRBJ2-2; D remains unclear. The CDR3 spells CASSSRTRNSGELFF. As DNA, the CDR3 is TGTGCCAGCAGCTCCCGGACCCGCAACTCCGGGGAGCTGTTTTTT.